This T cell receptor (beta chain) was captured in a study of T cells after yellow fever vaccination. Study at large: With SMART-Seq v4 Ultra Low Input, the fractions containing low cell numbers were prepared.

Study outcomes and limitations: Few clonotypes appeared in both CD4 and CD8 compartments. Booster samples showed a return of most primary-vaccination clones (around 96% CD4, approximately 88% CD8). Repertoires sorted by FACS could include abundant clonotypes that are contaminants from the bulk population.

In the case of this clonotype: Its specificity is not known.

TCRdb passed the 5' RACE reads through MiXCR, listing each CDR3 protein once. This table has around 600,000 distinct CDR3 sequences, approximately 13% appearing once. The CDR3 runs to 15 residues. Between the trimmed V and J ends, which lost 7 bases and 0 bases, there was a span of 14 bases. Germline lookup yields CDR1 SGDLS and CDR2 YYNGEE. The specimen comprised PBMCs, sampled on the day of the yellow fever booster vaccination. This clonotype originated in a young man who received the YFV17D yellow fever vaccine. V usage is TRBV9 and J usage is TRBJ2-1; D is possibly TRBD2 (5 bases). In DNA, the CDR3 is TGTGCCAGCTCCTTGGTGGGAGACTCCTACAATGAGCAGTTCTTC. It is translated as CASSLVGDSYNEQFF.